The T cell receptor (beta chain) described here comes from a study of CD8+CD57+ T cells in acquired aplastic anemia. Whole-study context: Isolated CD4+ and CD8+ cells, once sorted, yielded DNA averaging around 3.3 ug. The study obtained about 10.8 million reads on average for CD4+ cells from healthy donors.

Points from the study as a whole: Around 27 CD8+ CDR3 sequences occurred in both the patients and the controls. With respect to CD8+ Simpson's diversity, patients and controls did not differ significantly.

The template used for profiling TCR beta VDJ and CDR3 was genomic DNA. TCRdb ran MiXCR on the reads and lists one entry per CDR3 protein. The sample holds 150,000 to 200,000 distinct CDR3 sequences; just over 45% are singletons and the top ten take under 3.5%. This clonotype was observed many times. What it recognizes is unknown. This TCR was sampled from a human donor in good health. Material for sequencing was sorted CD4+, CD8+, or CD8+CD57+ T cells (not recorded which) from PBMCs.

The CDR3, as DNA: TGTGCCAGCACTGCGGGACTAGCGGGGAGGGTAGCGCAGTATTTT. Translation: CASTAGLAGRVAQYF. V and J are TRBV6-1 and TRBJ2-3; 13 positions agree with TRBD2. CDR1 MNHNS and CDR2 SASEGT come from the germline V gene. V shed 7 bases, J shed 10 bases, and the junction held 11 bases outside the gene matches. The length of the CDR3 is 15 residues.